The 18 T cell receptor beta chains listed next were all sequenced from one sample in a study of beta chain features in type 1 diabetes. Antigens of these TCRs are unknown. Notes on the study in general: Type 1 diabetes patients showed a moderate but significant shortening of TCRB CDR3s in all four CD4+ subsets.

Expressed TCRB transcripts were sequenced, since all the RNA that had been isolated was reverse transcribed. Sequenced by immunoSEQ multiplex PCR; TCRdb stores in-frame clones only, minus some. The table includes almost 350,000 clones, roughly 8.8% detected once. The sequenced material came from central memory CD4+ T cells from blood. The receptors originated from a young man with type 1 diabetes.

This clone was counted only a few times. The rearrangement links TRBV6-5 to TRBJ2-2, with D possibly matching TRBD2 (5 bases). V lost 2 bases, J lost 3 bases, and 10 bases lay in between. CDR1 and CDR2 (germline): MNHEY, SVGAGI. The CDR3 runs 15 residues. The CDR3 region is CASSYGRVDTGELFF. Here the CDR3 DNA reads TGTGCCAGCAGTTACGGGCGGGTGGACACCGGGGAGCTGTTTTTT.

V usage is TRBV7-2 and J usage is TRBJ2-7, with D perhaps TRBD1 or TRBD2 (6 bases each). The germline gives CDR1 SGHTA, CDR2 FQGNSA. The CDR3 sequence is 15 residues long. Trimming took 3 bases from V and 4 from J, leaving 16 bases between them. CDR3 protein: CASSLIRGVGYEQYF. CDR3 DNA: TGTGCCAGCAGCTTGATTAGGGGGGTAGGATACGAGCAGTACTTC.

This clone was picked up a small number of times. The chain joins TRBV5-1 to TRBJ2-3, with D maybe TRBD2 (5 bases). Germline V gene sequence: CDR1 SGHRS, CDR2 YFSETQ. The CDR3 consists of 13 residues. V lost 1 base and J lost 5, with 8 bases in between. The CDR3, as DNA: TGCGCCAGCAGCTTGTCTAGCCTAGATACGCAGTATTTT. It codes for CASSLSSLDTQYF.

The rearrangement uses TRBV9 and TRBJ2-3, with 8 bases matching TRBD2. V lost 0 bases, J lost 0 bases, and 9 bases stayed unmatched. The CDR3 extends over 18 amino acids. Germline CDR1 and CDR2: SGDLS and YYNGEE. CDR3 DNA: TGTGCCAGCAGCGTAGGGTCAGTAGCGGGGTCTAGCACAGATACGCAGTATTTT. This encodes CASSVGSVAGSSTDTQYF.

This clone showed up just a few times. V gene TRBV9 combines with J gene TRBJ1-1; D is unclear. The germline gives CDR1 SGDLS, CDR2 YYNGEE. This CDR3 is built from 13 residues. V dropped 2 bases and J dropped 7 bases, with 12 bases sitting between them. This CDR3 reads CASSVLPTLEAFF. DNA of the CDR3: TGTGCCAGCAGCGTTTTACCGACTCTTGAAGCTTTCTTT.

The rearrangement joins TRBV29-1 to TRBJ2-2; D may be TRBD2 (7 bases). Germline values: CDR1 SQVTM, CDR2 ANQGSEA. The CDR3 extends over 14 amino acids. The V end lost 3 bases, the J end lost 8 bases, and 16 bases lay between the germline ends. CDR3 DNA: TGCAGCGTTGATATAGGGGGGGCGAGAGGGGAGCTGTTTTTT. Its translation: CSVDIGGARGELFF.

This clone was counted once. The chain carries TRBV7-6 and TRBJ2-3, with no clear D. The length of the CDR3 is 14 residues. V lost 2 bases, J lost 2 bases, and 8 bases lay in between. In germline, CDR1 is SGHVS, CDR2 FNYEAQ. The CDR3 bases are TGTGCCAGCAGCTTATCCAGCCTCACAGATACGCAGTATTTT. Translation gives CASSLSSLTDTQYF.

Concerning this clone: One end of the junction does not line up with germline, which may come from a read error. The chain uses TRBV7-7 and TRBJ2-5; 10 bases match TRBD2. Germline assignment: CDR1 SSHAT and CDR2 FNYEAQ (reference sequence). CDR3 length: 16 residues. The CDR3 nucleotides read TGTGCTAGCAGCTTAGGTTACCAGCGGGGGGGCGAGACCCAGTACTTC. Translation gives CASSLGYQRGGETQYF. Complete variable domain (other parts from reference TRBV7-7 and TRBJ2-5): GAGVSQSPRYKVTKRGQDVTLRCDPISSHATLYWYQQALGQGPEFLTYFNYEAQPDKSGLPSDRFSAERPEGSISTLTIQRTEQRDSAMYRCASSLGYQRGGETQYFGPGTRLLVL.

This clone appeared many times. The CDR3 DNA reads as TGCGCCAGCAGTCAATTGGGCAGGGCCCAGCCCCAGCATTTT. Protein product: CASSQLGRAQPQHF. V gene TRBV23-1 combines with J gene TRBJ1-5, with a possible D match to TRBD1 (5 bases). TRBV23-1 is treated as an ORF (open reading frame) with a function not yet certain. V was trimmed by 1 base and J by 7 bases, leaving 11 bases between them. The length of the CDR3 is 14 residues.

Remarks on this clone: The same CDR3 is also encoded by other DNA sequences in this sample. The chain couples TRBV9 to TRBJ1-5; no definite D call. Germline loops: CDR1 SGDLS, CDR2 YYNGEE. Trimming left V 0 bases short and J 2 bases short, with 9 bases between. This CDR3 has 15 residues. CDR3 sequence (DNA): TGTGCCAGCAGCGTAGGAGGGAGGGGCAATCAGCCCCAGCATTTT. Encoded protein: CASSVGGRGNQPQHF.

This clone has a count of ten or more. The V and J genes are TRBV4-1 and TRBJ2-1; tentatively, D is TRBD1 (6 bases). CDR3 length equals 13 residues. Germline V gene data show CDR1 as MGHRA and CDR2 as YSYEKL. Deletions cut 0 bases from V and 7 bases from J, with 7 bases between. CDR3 bases: TGCGCCAGCAGCCAAGAAGGGACAAATGAGCAGTTCTTC. Amino acids: CASSQEGTNEQFF.

The rearrangement joins TRBV7-9 to TRBJ2-3; D could derive from TRBD1 or TRBD2 (5 bases each). CDR3 length: 14 amino acids. Germline CDR1 and CDR2: SEHNR and FQNEAQ (reference sequence). Trimming took off 9 bases at V and 0 bases at J, with 13 bases between the two ends. The CDR3 here is CASTGGTSTDTQYF. The CDR3 nucleotides are TGTGCCAGTACAGGAGGAACTAGCACAGATACGCAGTATTTT.

This clone turned up a few times. This sequence joins TRBV25-1 and TRBJ1-4; D might be TRBD1 (5 bases). The ends were cut back, 3 bases at V and 5 bases at J, with 16 bases in the middle. Germline CDR1 reads MGHDK; CDR2 reads SYGVNS. The CDR3 is made up of 16 amino acids. CDR3 nucleotides: TGTGCCAGCAGTGAGTTTCGGGGACCGAAAAATGAAAAACTGTTTTTT. Its translation is CASSEFRGPKNEKLFF. Together with reference TRBV25-1 and TRBJ1-4, the CDR3 gives the full variable domain: EADIYQTPRYLVIGTGKKITLECSQTMGHDKMYWYQQDPGMELHLIHYSYGVNSTEKGDLSSESTVSRIRTEHFPLTLESARPSHTSQYLCASSEFRGPKNEKLFFGSGTQLSVL.

A few counts support this clone. The chain joins TRBV6-6 to TRBJ2-5, with 10 bases aligning to TRBD2. The CDR3 length is 15 residues. V was clipped by 6 bases and J by 5 bases; unmatched bases: 9. Germline V CDR1 and CDR2: MNHNY, SVGAGI (reference sequence). The CDR3 nucleotides are TGTGCCAGCAGGGGAACTAGCGGGGAATGGGAGACCCAGTACTTC. Translated, it gives CASRGTSGEWETQYF.

This clone occurred a few times. The rearrangement uses TRBV7-2 and TRBJ2-7, with TRBD2 matching 7 bases. This CDR3 has 15 amino acids. Germline V gene lookup returns CDR1 SGHTA and CDR2 FQGNSA. The trim removed 1 base at V and 7 bases at J, leaving 10 bases unmatched. CDR3 in DNA: TGTGCCAGCAGCTTAGGACTAGCAGACCTTTGGGAGCAGTACTTC. Translation gives CASSLGLADLWEQYF.

Many counts were recorded for this clone. In DNA form, the CDR3 reads TGCGCCAGCAGCCAAGATCAAGGCATCCCCCTCCACTTT. This codes for CASSQDQGIPLHF. V is TRBV4-3 and J is TRBJ1-6; no firm D call. Per germline, CDR1 LGHNA and CDR2 YSLEER. Trimming took 0 bases from V and 13 from J, leaving 10 bases between them. The CDR3 is made up of 13 amino acids.

This clone has a count of ten or more. Other DNA sequences in this sample translate to the same CDR3. The J gene is TRBJ2-4, the V gene TRBV28; TRBD2 is a possible D gene (7 bases). The germline CDR1 and CDR2 sequences are MDHEN and SYDVKM. V shed 4 bases and J shed 0 bases, with 10 bases lying between them. The CDR3 contains 15 residues. CDR3 in DNA: TGTGCCAGCAGTTCGGGGGGCGTAGCCAAAAACATTCAGTACTTC. Protein: CASSSGGVAKNIQYF.

V usage is TRBV15 and J usage is TRBJ1-1; D remains unclear. Germline V gene sequence: CDR1 LNHNV, CDR2 YYDKDF (reference sequence). Between the trimmed V and J ends, which lost 0 bases and 9 bases, there was a span of 17 bases. The CDR3 sequence is 15 residues long. The CDR3 bases are TGTGCCACCAGCAGAGATTTGTTCGGGAAGTCAAAAGCTTTCTTT. Residues: CATSRDLFGKSKAFF.